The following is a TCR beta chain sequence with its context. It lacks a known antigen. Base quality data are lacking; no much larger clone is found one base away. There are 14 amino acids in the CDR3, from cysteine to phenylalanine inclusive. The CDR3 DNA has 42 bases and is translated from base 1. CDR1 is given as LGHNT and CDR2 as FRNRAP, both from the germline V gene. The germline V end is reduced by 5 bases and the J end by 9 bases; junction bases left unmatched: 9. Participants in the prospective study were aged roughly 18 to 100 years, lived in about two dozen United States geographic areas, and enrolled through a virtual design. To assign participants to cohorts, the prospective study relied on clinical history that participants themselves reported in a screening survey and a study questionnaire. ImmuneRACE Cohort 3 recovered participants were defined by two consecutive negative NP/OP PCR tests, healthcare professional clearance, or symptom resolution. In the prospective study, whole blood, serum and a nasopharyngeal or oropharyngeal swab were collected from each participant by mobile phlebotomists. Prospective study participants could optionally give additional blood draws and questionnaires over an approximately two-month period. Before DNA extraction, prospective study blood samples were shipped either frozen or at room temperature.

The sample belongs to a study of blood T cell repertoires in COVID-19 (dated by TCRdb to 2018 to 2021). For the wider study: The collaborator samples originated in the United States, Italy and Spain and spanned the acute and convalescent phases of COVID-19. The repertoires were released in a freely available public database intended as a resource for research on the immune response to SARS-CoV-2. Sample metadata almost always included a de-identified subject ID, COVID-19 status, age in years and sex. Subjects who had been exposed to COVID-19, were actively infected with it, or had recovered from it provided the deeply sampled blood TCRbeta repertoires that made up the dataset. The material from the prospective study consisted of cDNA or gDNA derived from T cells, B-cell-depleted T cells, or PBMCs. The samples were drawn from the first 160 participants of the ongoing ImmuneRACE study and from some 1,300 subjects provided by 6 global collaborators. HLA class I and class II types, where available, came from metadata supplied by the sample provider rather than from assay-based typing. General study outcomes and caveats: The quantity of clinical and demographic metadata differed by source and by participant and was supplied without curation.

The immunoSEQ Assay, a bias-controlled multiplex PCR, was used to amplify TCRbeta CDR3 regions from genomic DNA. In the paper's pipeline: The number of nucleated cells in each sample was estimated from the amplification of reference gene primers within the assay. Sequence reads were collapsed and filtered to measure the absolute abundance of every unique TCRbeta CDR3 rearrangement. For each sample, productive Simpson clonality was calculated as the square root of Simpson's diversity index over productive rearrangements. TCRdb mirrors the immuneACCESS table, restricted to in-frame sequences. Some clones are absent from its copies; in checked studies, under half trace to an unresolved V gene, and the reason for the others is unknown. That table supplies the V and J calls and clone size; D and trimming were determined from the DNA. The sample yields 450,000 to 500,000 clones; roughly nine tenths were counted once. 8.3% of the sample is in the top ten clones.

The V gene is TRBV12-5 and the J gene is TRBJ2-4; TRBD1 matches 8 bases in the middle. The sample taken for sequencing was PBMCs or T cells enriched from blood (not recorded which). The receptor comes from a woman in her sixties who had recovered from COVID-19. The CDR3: CASGPGDRGAIQYF. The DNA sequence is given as TGTGCTAGTGGTCCGGGTGACAGGGGAGCCATTCAGTACTTC.